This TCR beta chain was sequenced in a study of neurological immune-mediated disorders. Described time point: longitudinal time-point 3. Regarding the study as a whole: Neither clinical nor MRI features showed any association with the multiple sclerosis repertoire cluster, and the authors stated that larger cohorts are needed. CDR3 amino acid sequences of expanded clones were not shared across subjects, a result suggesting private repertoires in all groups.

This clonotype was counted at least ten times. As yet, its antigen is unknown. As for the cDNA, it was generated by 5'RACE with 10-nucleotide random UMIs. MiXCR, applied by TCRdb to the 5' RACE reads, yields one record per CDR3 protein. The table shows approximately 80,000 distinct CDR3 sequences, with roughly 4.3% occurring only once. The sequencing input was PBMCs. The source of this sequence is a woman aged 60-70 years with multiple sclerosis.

CDR3 DNA: TGTGCCAGCAGCCAAGTCATACCGTTGAACACTGAAGCTTTCTTT. Translation: CASSQVIPLNTEAFF. The chain carries TRBV4-2 and TRBJ1-1, with D uncertain. Germline CDR1 and CDR2: LGHNA and YNFKEQ. CDR3 length: 15 residues. V lost 1 base to trimming and J lost 0 bases, with 9 bases between them.